The 16 T cell receptor beta chains below all came from one sample that was sequenced in a study of radiation and T cells in renal cell carcinoma. Time point meaning: baseline pretreatment blood. Treatment meaning: 15 Gy SBRT to primary tumor, nephrectomy 4 weeks later. The repertoire was sequenced with immunoSEQ multiplex PCR; TCRdb's copy has only in-frame clones and lacks some. The table records 130,000 to 150,000 clones, about 87% of them present only once. This material consisted of blood, taken from a patient whose treatment included radiotherapy and nephrectomy. These receptors were taken from a woman aged 70-85 years with renal cell carcinoma.

The chain couples TRBV25-1 to TRBJ1-6; no firm D call. The CDR3 is 13 amino acids. Germline V gene lookup returns CDR1 MGHDK and CDR2 SYGVNS. Between the trimmed V and J ends, which lost 3 bases and 6 bases, there was a span of 6 bases. For the CDR3, the DNA is TGTGCCAGCAGTGATATCAGTAATTCACCCCTCCACTTT. Translation gives CASSDISNSPLHF.

This chain uses TRBV16 with TRBJ1-6; D perhaps matches TRBD1 (5 bases). CDR3 length: 15 amino acids. Germline V gene sequence: CDR1 KGHSY, CDR2 FQNENV. V lost 4 bases and J 13 bases, leaving 20 bases between the germline ends. The CDR3 loop is CASSLRVGGVAPLHF. The DNA for the CDR3 is TGTGCCAGCAGCCTCAGGGTTGGGGGAGTTGCGCCCCTCCACTTT. The full variable domain, in which reference TRBV16 and TRBJ1-6 provide the parts outside the CDR3, is GEEVAQTPKHLVRGEGQKAKLYCAPIKGHSYVFWYQQVLKNEFKFLISFQNENVFDETGMPKERFSAKCLPNSPCSLEIQATKLEDSAVYFCASSLRVGGVAPLHFGNGTRLTVT.

The gene calls are TRBV10-3 and TRBJ2-1; 13 positions match TRBD2. Germline CDR1 is ENHRY and CDR2 is SYGVKD. The CDR3 is 15 residues long. The V and J ends lost 6 bases and 7 bases, in that order; junction bases with no gene match: 6. CDR3 region: CAISAGTSGTNEQFF. CDR3 nucleotide sequence: TGTGCCATCAGCGCAGGGACTAGCGGGACGAATGAGCAGTTCTTC.

The rearrangement links TRBV4-2 to TRBJ1-1; TRBD1 matches 9 bases. With V trimmed by 4 bases and J by 1 base, 4 bases remained unmatched. This CDR3 is 15 amino acids long. Germline loops: CDR1 LGHNA, CDR2 YNFKEQ. CDR3 sequence reads: CASSPRQGGNTEAFF. CDR3 DNA sequence: TGTGCCAGCAGCCCAAGACAGGGGGGGAACACTGAAGCTTTCTTT.

V and J are TRBV19 and TRBJ1-2; 7 bases fit TRBD1. The CDR3 length is 16 residues. The V gene's germline CDR1 is LNHDA and CDR2 SQIVND (reference sequence). V shed 5 bases and J 2 bases; nucleotides not matched to a gene: 11. The CDR3 loop reads CASSSSRTGENYGYTF. CDR3 DNA: TGTGCCAGTAGTTCCTCAAGGACAGGAGAGAACTATGGCTACACCTTC.

V usage is TRBV6-4 and J usage is TRBJ2-3; perhaps TRBD2 as D (6 bases). From germline, CDR1 is MRHNA and CDR2 SNTAGT. The CDR3 spans 15 residues. Trimming pared 0 bases from V and 4 bases from J, leaving 11 bases between. The CDR3 reads CASSDSDGGPDTQYF. The CDR3 DNA reads TGTGCCAGCAGTGACTCGGACGGGGGTCCAGATACGCAGTATTTT.

This chain uses TRBV7-9 with TRBJ2-3, with D maybe TRBD2 (6 bases). CDR3 length equals 16 residues. Trimming left V 0 bases short and J 3 bases short, with 13 bases between. The germline V gene encodes CDR1 SEHNR and CDR2 FQNEAQ (reference sequence). Here the CDR3 DNA reads TGTGCCAGCAGCTTAGCGCTTGGGGGGAGAACAGATACGCAGTATTTT. It codes for CASSLALGGRTDTQYF.

This clone was observed a single time. The chain carries TRBV6-1 and TRBJ1-4; 8 nucleotides agree with TRBD1. V was clipped by 1 base and J by 7 bases; unmatched bases: 2. The CDR3 sequence is 14 residues long. Germline V gene data show CDR1 as MNHNS and CDR2 as SASEGT. This CDR3 reads CASSEGQGAEKLFF. The DNA of the CDR3 is TGTGCCAGCAGTGAAGGGCAGGGGGCTGAAAAACTGTTTTTT.

In DNA, the CDR3 is TGCGCCAGCAGTCGAAGTCCTAACTATGGCTACACCTTC. This translates into CASSRSPNYGYTF. J is TRBJ1-2 and V is TRBV5-1, with D unclear. Germline V lookup: CDR1 SGHRS, CDR2 YFSETQ. The CDR3 loop spans 13 amino acids. V lost 5 bases and J lost 0, with 8 bases in between.

This clone was seen only once. V and J are TRBV2 and TRBJ2-3; D remains unclear. Germline V CDR1 and CDR2: SNHLY, FYNNEI. The CDR3 has 14 residues. V was shortened by 2 bases and J by 1 base, with 7 bases between the two germline ends. This chain's CDR3 is CASSERSGTDTQYF. The DNA of the CDR3 is TGTGCCAGCAGTGAACGGAGCGGCACAGATACGCAGTATTTT.

The chain carries TRBV5-4 and TRBJ2-5; 9 bases are shared with TRBD1. Germline lookup yields CDR1 SGHNT and CDR2 YYREEE (reference sequence). The CDR3 contains 15 residues. The junction had 8 bases not matched to a gene; V was cut back by 4 bases and J by 4 bases. This CDR3 is CASSQSTGGGETQYF. CDR3 bases: TGTGCCAGCAGCCAGTCCACAGGGGGCGGAGAGACCCAGTACTTC.

V is TRBV5-5 and J is TRBJ2-5; no clear D. Germline assignment: CDR1 SGHKS and CDR2 YYEKEE (reference sequence). Trimming stripped 4 bases from V and 5 bases from J, with 12 bases between. This CDR3 has 13 amino acids. The CDR3 reads CASSPQDWETQYF. For the CDR3, the DNA is TGTGCCAGCAGCCCTCAGGATTGGGAGACCCAGTACTTC.

This chain joins TRBV2 and TRBJ2-1, with D tentatively TRBD2 (5 bases). Per the germline V gene, CDR1 is SNHLY and CDR2 is FYNNEI. V dropped 4 bases and J dropped 5 bases, with 12 bases sitting between them. This CDR3 region has 14 residues. The CDR3, as DNA: TGTGCCAGCAGTGGAGGGCCTGCTCACAATGAGCAGTTCTTC. It encodes CASSGGPAHNEQFF. The entire variable domain, with the rest obtained from reference TRBV2 and TRBJ2-1, is as follows: EPEVTQTPSHQVTQMGQEVILRCVPISNHLYFYWYRQILGQKVEFLVSFYNNEISEKSEIFDDQFSVERPDGSNFTLKIRSTKLEDSAMYFCASSGGPAHNEQFFGPGTRLTVL.

This rearrangement joins TRBV19 to TRBJ1-2; a possible D gene is TRBD1 (5 bases). The CDR3 runs 14 residues. CDR1 is LNHDA, CDR2 SQIVND, per germline (reference sequence). V was shortened by 3 bases and J by 4 bases, with 12 bases between the two germline ends. CDR3 in amino acids: CASSMPQGSYGYTF. The CDR3 DNA is TGTGCCAGTAGTATGCCGCAGGGTTCCTATGGCTACACCTTC.

The V gene is TRBV15, the J gene TRBJ2-7; D not resolved. The germline gives CDR1 LNHNV, CDR2 YYDKDF (reference sequence). The CDR3 is made up of 13 amino acids. The V and J ends lost 0 bases and 3 bases respectively, with 6 bases between them. CDR3 protein: CATSRDLVYEQYF. The DNA of the CDR3 is TGTGCCACCAGCAGAGATCTGGTCTACGAGCAGTACTTC.

This chain links TRBV18 with TRBJ2-7, with a weak D call TRBD1 (6 bases). V lost 8 bases and J 1 base, leaving 9 bases between the germline ends. Looked up from germline, CDR1 is KGHSH and CDR2 is LQKENI. The CDR3 has 12 amino acids. The CDR3: CASQTGSYEQYF. CDR3 nucleotide sequence: TGTGCCAGCCAGACAGGTTCCTACGAGCAGTACTTC.